A single TCR beta chain is shown here with its context. Its specificity is unknown. V shed 3 bases and J shed 2 bases, with 12 bases lying between them. The CDR3 covers 15 residues. With a J-beta primer mix and a sample-barcoded 5' primer, a second PCR ran 7 to 11 cycles. TCRdb ran MiXCR on the 5' RACE reads and lists one entry per CDR3 protein. This table holds a few hundred thousand distinct CDR3 sequences, 45% to 65% found once. This entry comes from a study of blood T cells in healthy people across ages. Study information: About one barcoded beta molecule per two T cells was captured by template switching. Findings and caveats of the study: Long-lived and aged donors differed, with more naive CD4+ cells and higher diversity in the long-lived. Total diversity from one million sequenced T cells was likely underestimated.

The sample providers were healthy Caucasian people from Russia, aged roughly 6 to 90. Sequencing was done on a sample of blood. The chain has TRBV12-3 or TRBV12-4 and TRBJ2-3; D uncertain. The receptor's source is a man in his 60s in good health. This chain's CDR3 is CASSLELSSTDTQYF. Here the CDR3 DNA reads TGTGCCAGCAGTTTGGAATTGAGCTCCACAGATACGCAGTATTTT.